The 27 T cell receptor beta chains below come from one sample, sequenced in a study of cytomegalovirus exposure and HLA in healthy donors. TCRdb's copy holds only in-frame clones and misses some; the assay was immunoSEQ multiplex PCR. The table shows roughly 300,000 clones, with 75% to 90% occurring only once. The sample taken for sequencing was PBMCs. These receptors originate from a woman younger than 45 in good health and CMV-seropositive.

The chain links TRBV11-1 to TRBJ2-7, with D unclear. Germline V lookup: CDR1 SGHAT, CDR2 FQDESV (reference sequence). The V gene lost 2 bases and the J gene lost 9 bases, with 14 bases spanning the gap. The CDR3 consists of 13 residues. CDR3 protein: CASSLQRGPGQYF. CDR3 DNA: TGTGCCAGCAGCTTACAAAGAGGACCGGGGCAGTACTTC.

This sequence joins TRBV6-6 and TRBJ2-7; 12 nucleotides match TRBD1. The CDR3 contains 15 residues. Germline-derived CDR1 and CDR2 are MNHNY and SVGAGI (reference sequence). Trimming cost V 2 bases and J 7 bases; bases outside gene matches: 6. CDR3 loop: CASSYTGQGAGEQYF. CDR3 in DNA: TGTGCCAGCAGTTACACGGGACAGGGGGCAGGAGAGCAGTACTTC.

This chain joins TRBV28 and TRBJ2-7, with 12 bases identical to TRBD2. J lost 4 bases, V lost 6 bases, and 13 bases had no gene match. CDR1 and CDR2 (germline): MDHEN, SYDVKM. This CDR3 is built from 17 residues. The CDR3 coding sequence is TGTGCCAGCAGAACAACAGGGAGACTAGCGGGGGTTTACGAGCAGTACTTC. This gives the protein CASRTTGRLAGVYEQYF.

This rearrangement joins TRBV11-2 to TRBJ1-5, with 9 positions matching TRBD1. V shed 1 base, J shed 11 bases, and the junction held 12 bases outside the gene matches. The CDR3 spans 16 residues. Germline loops: CDR1 SGHAT, CDR2 FQNNGV. The CDR3 sequence is CASSLGTGAQNQAQHF. Written as DNA, the CDR3 is TGTGCCAGCAGCTTAGGGACAGGGGCCCAAAATCAAGCCCAGCATTTT. Complete variable domain (other parts from reference TRBV11-2 and TRBJ1-5): EAGVAQSPRYKIIEKRQSVAFWCNPISGHATLYWYQQILGQGPKLLIQFQNNGVVDDSQLPKDRFSAERLKGVDSTLKIQPAKLEDSAVYLCASSLGTGAQNQAQHFGDGTRLSIL.

The chain combines TRBV28 with TRBJ1-1; 9 nucleotides match TRBD1. This CDR3 contains 15 residues. The germline gives CDR1 MDHEN, CDR2 SYDVKM. Trimming at V came to 5 bases and at J to 2 bases, leaving 6 bases not matched to a gene. The CDR3 DNA is TGTGCCAGCAGTACCCCGACAGGGGGAAACACTGAAGCTTTCTTT. Translation gives CASSTPTGGNTEAFF. Combining the CDR3 with reference TRBV28 and TRBJ1-1 gives the whole variable domain DVKVTQSSRYLVKRTGEKVFLECVQDMDHENMFWYRQDPGLGLRLIYFSYDVKMKEKGDIPEGYSVSREKKERFSLILESASTNQTSMYLCASSTPTGGNTEAFFGQGTRLTVV.

This clone was seen a handful of times. V is TRBV19 and J is TRBJ1-5; 9 positions agree with TRBD1. This CDR3 region has 15 residues. CDR1 and CDR2 (germline): LNHDA, SQIVND (reference sequence). V shed 4 bases, J shed 6 bases, and the junction held 7 bases outside the gene matches. Here the CDR3 DNA reads TGTGCCAGTAGTAGGGCCGGGACAGGGAGTCAGCCCCAGCATTTT. Translation: CASSRAGTGSQPQHF.

The genes are TRBV9 and TRBJ2-1, with a possible D match to TRBD2 (5 bases). The CDR3 is 14 residues long. Trimming removed 3 bases at V and 5 bases at J, with 12 bases between. CDR1 and CDR2 from the germline V gene are SGDLS and YYNGEE. CDR3: CASSAGLGNNEQFF. Here the CDR3 DNA reads TGTGCCAGCAGCGCCGGACTGGGAAACAATGAGCAGTTCTTC.

This clone was detected only once. The CDR3 coding sequence is TGTGCCATCAAAAGCGTAGAGACCCAGTACTTC. It yields the protein CAIKSVETQYF. V gene TRBV10-3 combines with J gene TRBJ2-5; D uncertain. V shed 7 bases and J shed 4 bases, with 7 bases lying between them. The CDR3 loop spans 11 amino acids. In germline, CDR1 is ENHRY, CDR2 SYGVKD.

This clone has a single count. V and J are TRBV19 and TRBJ1-2; 8 bases are shared with TRBD1. CDR1 LNHDA and CDR2 SQIVND come from the germline V gene (reference sequence). J gave up 3 bases and V 5 bases, and 11 bases lay outside the gene matches. The CDR3 totals 16 residues. The CDR3 region is CASSVIRQGQDYGYTF. The CDR3 DNA follows: TGTGCCAGTAGTGTCATTAGACAGGGACAGGACTATGGCTACACCTTC. Combining the CDR3 with reference TRBV19 and TRBJ1-2 gives the whole variable domain DGGITQSPKYLFRKEGQNVTLSCEQNLNHDAMYWYRQDPGQGLRLIYYSQIVNDFQKGDIAEGYSVSREKKESFPLTVTSAQKNPTAFYLCASSVIRQGQDYGYTFGSGTRLTVV.

The chain uses TRBV5-4 and TRBJ2-7; D is uncertain. Trimming removed 2 bases at V and 6 bases at J, with 6 bases between. The germline V gene encodes CDR1 SGHNT and CDR2 YYREEE (reference sequence). The CDR3 is made up of 11 amino acids. The CDR3 here is CASSFGGEQYF. In DNA, the CDR3 is TGTGCCAGCAGCTTTGGTGGCGAGCAGTACTTC.

This chain uses TRBV28 with TRBJ1-4, with D hard to call. The germline V gene has CDR1 MDHEN and CDR2 SYDVKM. V lost 6 bases and J lost 4, with 6 bases in between. CDR3 length: 12 amino acids. CDR3 bases: TGTGCCAGCAGAATTGTTAATGAAAAACTGTTTTTT. Its translation: CASRIVNEKLFF.

This chain joins TRBV7-8 and TRBJ1-1, with D hard to call. The CDR3 spans 11 residues. The germline CDR1 and CDR2 sequences are SGHVS and FQNEAQ. V lost 8 bases to trimming and J lost 1 base, with 5 bases between them. As DNA, the CDR3 is TGTGCCAGCCAGGAGAACACTGAAGCTTTCTTT. Translating gives CASQENTEAFF.

The gene calls are TRBV5-1 and TRBJ2-1; D assignment may be TRBD1 or TRBD2 (5 bases each). V was pared by 8 bases and J by 0 bases, with 15 bases between. This CDR3 spans 15 amino acids. In germline, CDR1 is SGHRS, CDR2 YFSETQ. This CDR3 is CASSSGRSSYNEQFF. Here the CDR3 DNA reads TGCGCCAGTTCCTCGGGGCGGAGCTCCTACAATGAGCAGTTCTTC.

This sequence joins TRBV5-1 and TRBJ2-1, with 13 bases identical to TRBD2. V was clipped by 4 bases and J by 2 bases; unmatched bases: 12. The CDR3 contains 19 residues. The germline V gene encodes CDR1 SGHRS and CDR2 YFSETQ. Here the CDR3 DNA reads TGCGCCAGCAGCCAGGGCTCGACTAGCGGGGGGCCTCCCTACAATGAGCAGTTCTTC. Its translation is CASSQGSTSGGPPYNEQFF.

V gene TRBV5-8 combines with J gene TRBJ2-7; 8 bases line up with TRBD2. The CDR3 is 20 amino acids. V gave up 3 bases and J gave up 3 bases; unmatched junction bases: 23. Germline-derived CDR1 and CDR2 are SGHTS and YDEGEE. CDR3 sequence: CASSYLVTTGGGLFNYEQYF. The CDR3 DNA sequence: TGTGCCAGCAGCTACCTTGTGACCACCGGGGGGGGACTTTTTAACTACGAGCAGTACTTC. Full variable domain (missing parts from reference TRBV5-8 and TRBJ2-7): EAGVTQSPTHLIKTRGQQATLRCSPISGHTSVYWYQQALGLGLQFLLWYDEGEERNRGNFPPRFSGRQFPNYSSELNVNALELEDSALYLCASSYLVTTGGGLFNYEQYFGPGTRLTVT.

The J gene is TRBJ2-1, the V gene TRBV7-3, with 8 positions matching TRBD2. V shed 5 bases and J 8 bases; nucleotides not matched to a gene: 17. The CDR3 length is 17 residues. CDR1 and CDR2 (germline): SGHTA, FQGTGA. The CDR3 bases are TGTGCCAGCAGCCCCGGGGGAATGGCGGGAGGTGAGGATGAGCAGTTCTTC. Protein sequence: CASSPGGMAGGEDEQFF.

The chain uses TRBV28 and TRBJ1-6; possibly TRBD1 for D (5 bases). V lost 7 bases, J lost 9 bases, and 16 bases lay in between. The CDR3 is 14 residues long. The germline CDR1 and CDR2 sequences are MDHEN and SYDVKM. The CDR3 loop is CASTGLGYSSPLHF. CDR3 nucleotide sequence: TGTGCCAGCACAGGGTTGGGGTACTCTTCACCCCTCCACTTT.

This clone was found once. The gene calls are TRBV7-2 and TRBJ2-3; D perhaps matches TRBD2 (6 bases). Germline V gene lookup returns CDR1 SGHTA and CDR2 FQGNSA. The CDR3 is made up of 15 amino acids. The V and J ends lost 0 bases and 0 bases respectively, with 7 bases between them. The CDR3 here is CASSLAGGSTDTQYF. The CDR3, as DNA: TGTGCCAGCAGCTTAGCCGGGGGAAGCACAGATACGCAGTATTTT.

This clone turned up a few times. The CDR3 spells CAWSLTSGYGELFF. The CDR3 coding sequence is TGTGCCTGGAGTTTGACTAGCGGGTACGGGGAGCTGTTTTTT. This chain links TRBV30 with TRBJ2-2; 10 bases agree with TRBD2. Germline lookup yields CDR1 GTSNPN and CDR2 SVGIG (reference sequence). V lost 2 bases to trimming and J lost 7 bases; unmatched junction nucleotides: 4. The CDR3 totals 14 residues.

The chain recombines TRBV7-8 with TRBJ1-5; no firm D call. Trimming took off 2 bases at V and 3 bases at J, with 8 bases between the two ends. CDR3 length equals 14 residues. Germline V lookup: CDR1 SGHVS, CDR2 FQNEAQ. CDR3 sequence reads: CASSLRADNQPQHF. The CDR3, as DNA: TGTGCCAGCAGCTTACGTGCAGACAATCAGCCCCAGCATTTT.

The gene calls are TRBV19 and TRBJ1-4; D unresolved. V was clipped by 3 bases and J by 8 bases, with 13 bases between them. The CDR3 has 14 residues. CDR1 and CDR2 from the germline V gene are LNHDA and SQIVND (reference sequence). CDR3 loop: CASSIRTGVEKLFF. The CDR3 coding sequence is TGTGCCAGTAGTATTAGGACGGGAGTGGAAAAACTGTTTTTT.

This chain joins TRBV27 and TRBJ1-6; D is ambiguous. Germline V gene sequence: CDR1 MNHEY, CDR2 SMNVEV (reference sequence). The CDR3 sequence is 16 residues long. Deletions cut 2 bases from V and 4 bases from J, with 12 bases between. CDR3 in amino acids: CASSLSAGSYNSPLHF. CDR3 coding DNA: TGTGCCAGCAGTTTAAGTGCCGGGTCGTATAATTCACCCCTCCACTTT.

The chain carries TRBV5-1 and TRBJ2-2; 13 bases match TRBD2. This CDR3 is 17 amino acids long. The J segment lost 1 base and the V segment lost 5 bases, leaving 5 bases of the junction unmatched. CDR1 and CDR2 from the germline V gene are SGHRS and YFSETQ. DNA for the CDR3: TGCGCCAGCAGGCTTGGGACTAGCGGGGTGAACACCGGGGAGCTGTTTTTT. This gives the protein CASRLGTSGVNTGELFF.

The chain is built from TRBV7-9 and TRBJ2-2, with TRBD2 matching over 8 bases. Losses at the gene ends were 4 bases for V and 6 bases for J; bases not matched to a gene: 19. This CDR3 comprises 19 residues. CDR1 and CDR2 from the germline V gene are SEHNR and FQNEAQ (reference sequence). CDR3 DNA: TGTGCCAGCAGCTCAACCCAGATCCAGAGCGGGAGAGTTCCCGGGGAGCTGTTTTTT. Translation gives CASSSTQIQSGRVPGELFF.

The V gene is TRBV5-1, the J gene TRBJ2-1, with D unclear. Germline lookup yields CDR1 SGHRS and CDR2 YFSETQ. The CDR3 has 15 residues. The V end lost 7 bases, the J end lost 2 bases, and 16 bases lay between the germline ends. The CDR3 region has the DNA TGCGCCAGCGCGATGACGAGCCCTACCTACAATGAGCAGTTCTTC. Translation: CASAMTSPTYNEQFF.

The chain joins TRBV15 to TRBJ1-5; no clear D gene. V gave up 0 bases and J gave up 12 bases, with 12 bases separating them. CDR1 is LNHNV and CDR2 is YYDKDF in the germline V gene (reference sequence). The CDR3 is made up of 13 amino acids. CDR3 nucleotides: TGTGCCACCAGCAGAGATGGTCGCCCGGACCAGCATTTT. Encoded protein: CATSRDGRPDQHF.

The chain couples TRBV28 to TRBJ1-1, with 7 bases fitting TRBD1. The germline V gene encodes CDR1 MDHEN and CDR2 SYDVKM. The V and J ends lost 4 bases and 6 bases, in that order; junction bases with no gene match: 11. This CDR3 comprises 15 residues. The CDR3 is CASSSHRGGIAEAFF. The CDR3 region has the DNA TGTGCCAGCAGTTCCCACAGGGGCGGGATCGCTGAAGCTTTCTTT.